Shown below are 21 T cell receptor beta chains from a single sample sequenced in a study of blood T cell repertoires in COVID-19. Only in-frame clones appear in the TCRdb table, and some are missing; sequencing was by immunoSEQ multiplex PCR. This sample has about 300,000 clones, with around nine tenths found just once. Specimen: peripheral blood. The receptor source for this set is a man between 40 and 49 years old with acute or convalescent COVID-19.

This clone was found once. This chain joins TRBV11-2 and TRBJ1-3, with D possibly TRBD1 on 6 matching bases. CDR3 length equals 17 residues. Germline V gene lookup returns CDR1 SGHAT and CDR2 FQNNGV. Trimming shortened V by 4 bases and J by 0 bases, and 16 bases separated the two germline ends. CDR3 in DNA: TGTGCCAGCAGCTCCCAATCGACAGGCTACTCTGGAAACACCATATATTTT. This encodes CASSSQSTGYSGNTIYF.

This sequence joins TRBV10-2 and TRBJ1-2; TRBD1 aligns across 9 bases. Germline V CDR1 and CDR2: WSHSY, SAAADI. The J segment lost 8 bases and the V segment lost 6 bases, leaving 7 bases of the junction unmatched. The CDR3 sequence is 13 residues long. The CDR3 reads CASRDRGQTGYTF. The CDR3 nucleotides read TGCGCCAGCAGGGACAGGGGACAAACCGGCTACACCTTC.

CDR3: CASSSSTVLAYTGELFF. CDR3 DNA: TGTGCCAGCAGTTCCTCGACCGTACTAGCGTACACCGGGGAGCTGTTTTTT. The chain combines TRBV27 with TRBJ2-2; 7 bases match TRBD2. The CDR3 is 17 residues long. With V trimmed by 4 bases and J by 3 bases, 11 bases remained unmatched. Germline loops: CDR1 MNHEY, CDR2 SMNVEV (reference sequence).

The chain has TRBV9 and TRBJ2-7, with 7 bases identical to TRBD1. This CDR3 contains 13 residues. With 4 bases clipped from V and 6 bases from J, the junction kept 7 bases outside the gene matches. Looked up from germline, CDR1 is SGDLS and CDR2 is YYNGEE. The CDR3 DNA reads TGTGCCAGCAGCCCAACCTACAGGGGCGAGCAGTACTTC. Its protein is CASSPTYRGEQYF.

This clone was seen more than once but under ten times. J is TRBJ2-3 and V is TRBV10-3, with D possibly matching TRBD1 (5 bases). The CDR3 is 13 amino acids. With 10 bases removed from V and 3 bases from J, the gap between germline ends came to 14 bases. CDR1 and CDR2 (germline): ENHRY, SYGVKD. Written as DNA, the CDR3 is TGTGCCAACCGACAAGGGGTGACAGATACGCAGTATTTT. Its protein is CANRQGVTDTQYF.

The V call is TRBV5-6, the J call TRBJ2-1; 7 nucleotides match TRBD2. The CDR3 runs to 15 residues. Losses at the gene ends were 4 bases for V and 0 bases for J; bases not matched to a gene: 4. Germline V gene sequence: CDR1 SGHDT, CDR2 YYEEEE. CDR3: CASSLGGISYNEQFF. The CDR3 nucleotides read TGTGCCAGCAGCCTCGGGGGGATCTCCTACAATGAGCAGTTCTTC.

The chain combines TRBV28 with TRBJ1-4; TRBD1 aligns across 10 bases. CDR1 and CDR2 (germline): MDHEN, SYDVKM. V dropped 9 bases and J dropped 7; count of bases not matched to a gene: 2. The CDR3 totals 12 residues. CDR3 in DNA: TGTGCCAGTCGGACAGGGGGTGAAAAACTGTTTTTT. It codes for CASRTGGEKLFF.

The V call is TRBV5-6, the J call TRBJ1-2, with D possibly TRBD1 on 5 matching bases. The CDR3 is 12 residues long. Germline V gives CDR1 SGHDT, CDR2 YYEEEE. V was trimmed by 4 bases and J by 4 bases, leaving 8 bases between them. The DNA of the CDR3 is TGTGCCAGCAGCCCCAGGGTCTATGGCTACACCTTC. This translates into CASSPRVYGYTF.

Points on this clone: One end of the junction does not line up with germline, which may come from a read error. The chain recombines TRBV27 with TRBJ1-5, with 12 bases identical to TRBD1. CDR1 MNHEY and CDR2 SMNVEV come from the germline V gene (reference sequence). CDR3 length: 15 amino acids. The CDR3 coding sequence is TGTGCAAGCACCCCCGGGACAGGGGGCAACCAGCCCCAGCATTTT. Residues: CASTPGTGGNQPQHF.

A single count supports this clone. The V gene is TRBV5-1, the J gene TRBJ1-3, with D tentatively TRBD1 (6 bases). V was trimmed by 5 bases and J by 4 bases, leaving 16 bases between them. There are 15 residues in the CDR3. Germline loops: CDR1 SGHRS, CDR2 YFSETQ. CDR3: CASSWGGQSGNTIYF. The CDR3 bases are TGCGCCAGCAGTTGGGGGGGCCAGTCAGGAAACACCATATATTTT.

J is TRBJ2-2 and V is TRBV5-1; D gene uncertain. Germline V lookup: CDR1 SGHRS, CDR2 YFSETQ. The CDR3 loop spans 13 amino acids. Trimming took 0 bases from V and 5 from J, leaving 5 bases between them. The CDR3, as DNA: TGCGCCAGCAGCTTGGTACGGACCGGGGAGCTGTTTTTT. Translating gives CASSLVRTGELFF. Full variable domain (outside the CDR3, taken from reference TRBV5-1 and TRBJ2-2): KAGVTQTPRYLIKTRGQQVTLSCSPISGHRSVSWYQQTPGQGLQFLFEYFSETQRNKGNFPGRFSGRQFSNSRSEMNVSTLELGDSALYLCASSLVRTGELFFGEGSRLTVL.

In DNA form, the CDR3 reads TGTGCCAGCAGCTTTCAGGGGGCAGGTCAGCCCCAGCATTTT. Protein: CASSFQGAGQPQHF. The genes are TRBV5-8 and TRBJ1-5, with TRBD1 matching over 8 bases. Losses at the gene ends were 2 bases for V and 6 bases for J; bases not matched to a gene: 4. The germline gives CDR1 SGHTS, CDR2 YDEGEE. The CDR3 contains 14 residues.

CDR3 bases: TGTGCCAGTGGTGACGGGGGGCCTAATCAGCCCCAGCATTTT. Protein sequence: CASGDGGPNQPQHF. The chain has TRBV2 and TRBJ1-5, with D perhaps TRBD1 (6 bases). The germline V gene has CDR1 SNHLY and CDR2 FYNNEI. The length of the CDR3 is 14 residues. The germline V and J ends were trimmed by 9 bases and 4 bases, with 16 bases remaining between them.

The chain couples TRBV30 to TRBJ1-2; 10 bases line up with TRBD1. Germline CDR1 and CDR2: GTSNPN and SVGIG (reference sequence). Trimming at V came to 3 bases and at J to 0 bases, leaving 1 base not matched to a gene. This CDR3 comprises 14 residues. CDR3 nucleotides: TGTGCCTGGAGGGGACAGGGGTCTAACTATGGCTACACCTTC. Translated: CAWRGQGSNYGYTF.

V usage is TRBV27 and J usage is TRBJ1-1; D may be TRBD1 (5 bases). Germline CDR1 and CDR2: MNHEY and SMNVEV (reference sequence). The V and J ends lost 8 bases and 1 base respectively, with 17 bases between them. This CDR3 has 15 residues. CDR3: CASWAPRGGNTEAFF. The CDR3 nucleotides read TGTGCCAGCTGGGCCCCTCGGGGGGGGAACACTGAAGCTTTCTTT.

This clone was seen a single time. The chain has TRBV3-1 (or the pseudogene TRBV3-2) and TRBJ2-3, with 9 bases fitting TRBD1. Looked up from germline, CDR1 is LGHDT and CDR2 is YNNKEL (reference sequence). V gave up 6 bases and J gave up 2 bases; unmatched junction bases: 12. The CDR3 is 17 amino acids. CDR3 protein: CASRRNWGTGYTDTQYF. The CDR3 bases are TGTGCCAGCAGGCGGAACTGGGGGACAGGGTACACAGATACGCAGTATTTT.

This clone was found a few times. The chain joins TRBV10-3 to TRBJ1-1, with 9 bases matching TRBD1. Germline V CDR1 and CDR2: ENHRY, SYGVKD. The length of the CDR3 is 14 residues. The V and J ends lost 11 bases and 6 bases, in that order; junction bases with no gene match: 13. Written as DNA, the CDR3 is TGTGCCGTTCAACCGAGACAGGGGGGGCCTGAAGCTTTCTTT. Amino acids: CAVQPRQGGPEAFF.

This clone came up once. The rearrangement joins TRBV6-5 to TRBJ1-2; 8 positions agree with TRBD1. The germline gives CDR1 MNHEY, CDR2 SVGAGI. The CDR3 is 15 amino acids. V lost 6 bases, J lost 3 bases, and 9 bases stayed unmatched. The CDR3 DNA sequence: TGTGCCAGCAGGCAGCGACAGGGGCCGTACTATGGCTACACCTTC. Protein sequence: CASRQRQGPYYGYTF.

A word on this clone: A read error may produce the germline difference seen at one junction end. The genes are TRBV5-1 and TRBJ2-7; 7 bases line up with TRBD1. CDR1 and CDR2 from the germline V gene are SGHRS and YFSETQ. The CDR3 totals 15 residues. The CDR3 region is CASSPDRQGSNEQYF. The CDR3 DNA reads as TGCGCCAGCAGCCCCGATAGACAGGGCTCCAACGAGCAGTACTTC. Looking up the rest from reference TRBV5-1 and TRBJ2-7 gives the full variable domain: KAGVTQTPRYLIKTRGQQVTLSCSPISGHRSVSWYQQTPGQGLQFLFEYFSETQRNKGNFPGRFSGRQFSNSRSEMNVSTLELGDSALYLCASSPDRQGSNEQYFGPGTRLTVT.

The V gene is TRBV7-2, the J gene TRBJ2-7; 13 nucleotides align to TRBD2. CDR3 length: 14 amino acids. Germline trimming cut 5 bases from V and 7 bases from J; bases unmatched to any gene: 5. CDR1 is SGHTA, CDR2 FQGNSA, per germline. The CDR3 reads CASSRRLAGGEQYF. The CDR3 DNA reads TGTGCCAGCAGCAGGAGACTAGCGGGGGGAGAGCAGTACTTC.

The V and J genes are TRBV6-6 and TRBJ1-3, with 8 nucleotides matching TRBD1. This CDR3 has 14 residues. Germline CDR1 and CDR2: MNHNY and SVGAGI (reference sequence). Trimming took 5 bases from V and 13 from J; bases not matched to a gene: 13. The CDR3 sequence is CASSPTGGGKGIYF. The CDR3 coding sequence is TGTGCCAGCAGTCCTACAGGGGGTGGTAAAGGGATATATTTT.